Listed here are 20 T cell receptor beta chains from one sample, sequenced in a study of T cell changes during pregnancy in multiple sclerosis. Assay: immunoSEQ multiplex PCR; the TCRdb copy retains only in-frame clones and omits some. The table includes approximately 51,000 clones, 94% detected once. The sequencing used CD4+ T cells from peripheral blood mononuclear cells, collected in the second trimester of pregnancy. The receptors were sampled from a female donor with multiple sclerosis, enrolled in a pregnancy study.

The chain recombines TRBV7-3 with TRBJ2-1, with D uncertain. Germline V gene lookup returns CDR1 SGHTA and CDR2 FQGTGA. The CDR3 is made up of 15 amino acids. V was pared by 3 bases and J by 0 bases, with 9 bases between. The CDR3 spells CASSLGSSSYNEQFF. Here the CDR3 DNA reads TGTGCCAGCAGCTTGGGCTCGAGCTCCTACAATGAGCAGTTCTTC. Combining the CDR3 with reference TRBV7-3 and TRBJ2-1 gives the whole variable domain GAGVSQTPSNKVTEKGKYVELRCDPISGHTALYWYRQSLGQGPEFLIYFQGTGAADDSGLPNDRFFAVRPEGSVSTLKIQRTERGDSAVYLCASSLGSSSYNEQFFGPGTRLTVL.

The chain carries TRBV5-4 and TRBJ2-2, with TRBD1 matching over 10 bases. The germline gives CDR1 SGHNT, CDR2 YYREEE (reference sequence). There are 15 residues in the CDR3. V shed 0 bases, J shed 4 bases, and the junction held 0 bases outside the gene matches. CDR3 nucleotides: TGTGCCAGCAGCTTGGGGGACAGGGGCACCGGGGAGCTGTTTTTT. The encoded protein is CASSLGDRGTGELFF. Together with reference TRBV5-4 and TRBJ2-2, the CDR3 gives the full variable domain: ETGVTQSPTHLIKTRGQQVTLRCSSQSGHNTVSWYQQALGQGPQFIFQYYREEENGRGNFPPRFSGLQFPNYSSELNVNALELDDSALYLCASSLGDRGTGELFFGEGSRLTVL.

The chain combines TRBV30 with TRBJ2-3, with a weak D call TRBD1 (6 bases). The CDR3 is 12 amino acids. The V and J ends lost 5 bases and 0 bases respectively, with 6 bases between them. Germline CDR1 reads GTSNPN; CDR2 reads SVGIG (reference sequence). In DNA, the CDR3 is TGTGCCTGGGACAGGAGCACAGATACGCAGTATTTT. Translated, it gives CAWDRSTDTQYF.

This sequence joins TRBV19 and TRBJ1-1, with D possibly matching TRBD1 (5 bases). Trimming removed 3 bases at V and 2 bases at J, with 16 bases between. The CDR3 is made up of 16 amino acids. Germline V gene data show CDR1 as LNHDA and CDR2 as SQIVND (reference sequence). DNA for the CDR3: TGTGCCAGTAGTATTAAAAGTGGGGCGGACAACACTGAAGCTTTCTTT. Amino acids: CASSIKSGADNTEAFF.

CDR3 in DNA: TGTGCCAGCAGCCCCGATCGAGGCCGGGAGCTGTTTTTT. Protein sequence: CASSPDRGRELFF. This rearrangement joins TRBV7-2 to TRBJ2-2, with D hard to call. The CDR3 totals 13 residues. V dropped 5 bases and J dropped 9 bases, with 13 bases sitting between them. Per the germline V gene, CDR1 is SGHTA and CDR2 is FQGNSA. Full variable domain (rest looked up from reference TRBV7-2 and TRBJ2-2): GAGVSQSPSNKVTEKGKDVELRCDPISGHTALYWYRQSLGQGLEFLIYFQGNSAPDKSGLPSDRFSAERTGGSVSTLTIQRTQQEDSAVYLCASSPDRGRELFFGEGSRLTVL.

The chain carries TRBV10-3 and TRBJ2-7; TRBD1 matches at 9 bases. The CDR3 covers 15 residues. Germline V gene data show CDR1 as ENHRY and CDR2 as SYGVKD. J gave up 3 bases and V 0 bases, and 3 bases lay outside the gene matches. The CDR3 loop reads CAISESHRGLYEQYF. The CDR3 DNA reads TGTGCCATCAGTGAGTCCCACAGGGGGCTCTACGAGCAGTACTTC.

The CDR3 coding sequence is TGTGCCAGTAGTCTCCAATGGTGGGGCGTTGAGAACACTGAAGCTTTCTTT. Protein sequence: CASSLQWWGVENTEAFF. The rearrangement uses TRBV19 and TRBJ1-1, with TRBD1 as a possible D gene (5 bases). Germline V gives CDR1 LNHDA, CDR2 SQIVND (reference sequence). V lost 5 bases and J lost 1, with 20 bases in between. The CDR3 has 17 amino acids.

This rearrangement joins TRBV7-8 to TRBJ1-5, with D perhaps TRBD1 (5 bases). The ends were cut back, 6 bases at V and 1 base at J, with 22 bases in the middle. Germline V gives CDR1 SGHVS, CDR2 FQNEAQ. The CDR3 is made up of 18 amino acids. In nucleotides, the CDR3 is TGTGCCAGCAGTTACGTGGCCGTCCAGGGCCCAAGCAATCAGCCCCAGCATTTT. Protein sequence: CASSYVAVQGPSNQPQHF. The variable domain in full, with the rest retrieved from reference TRBV7-8 and TRBJ1-5, is GAGVSQSPRYKVAKRGQDVALRCDPISGHVSLFWYQQALGQGPEFLTYFQNEAQLDKSGLPSDRFFAERPEGSVSTLKIQRTQQEDSAVYLCASSYVAVQGPSNQPQHFGDGTRLSIL.

This chain links TRBV7-8 with TRBJ1-1, with 9 bases aligning to TRBD1. CDR3 length: 14 residues. The germline CDR1 and CDR2 sequences are SGHVS and FQNEAQ. After removal of 6 bases from V and 6 bases from J, the junction contained 8 bases not matched to a gene. CDR3 bases: TGTGCCAGCAGAAGACAGGGGGTTAACTCTGAAGCTTTCTTT. Protein: CASRRQGVNSEAFF.

The chain recombines TRBV7-9 with TRBJ2-2, with 9 bases matching TRBD1. Losses at the gene ends were 4 bases for V and 1 base for J; bases not matched to a gene: 10. In germline, CDR1 is SEHNR, CDR2 FQNEAQ (reference sequence). The CDR3 runs 18 residues. Written as DNA, the CDR3 is TGTGCCAGCAGCTACGGGACAGGGTACCGACTGAACACCGGGGAGCTGTTTTTT. Its protein product is CASSYGTGYRLNTGELFF.

V and J are TRBV19 and TRBJ1-5, with unresolved D. The CDR3 runs to 16 residues. V was clipped by 3 bases and J by 0 bases, with 12 bases between them. In germline, CDR1 is LNHDA, CDR2 SQIVND (reference sequence). The CDR3 sequence: CASSMEIRNSNQPQHF. For the CDR3, the DNA is TGTGCCAGTAGTATGGAGATAAGGAATAGCAATCAGCCCCAGCATTTT.

V and J are TRBV9 and TRBJ1-1, with 8 nucleotides matching TRBD1. With V trimmed by 4 bases and J by 3 bases, 5 bases remained unmatched. The length of the CDR3 is 14 residues. Germline assignment: CDR1 SGDLS and CDR2 YYNGEE. Written as DNA, the CDR3 is TGTGCCAGCAGCTTTGGACAGGGTGACACTGAAGCTTTCTTT. Protein: CASSFGQGDTEAFF.

The V call is TRBV4-3, the J call TRBJ1-4; 7 positions match TRBD1. J lost 5 bases, V lost 4 bases, and 10 bases had no gene match. This CDR3 region has 16 residues. Germline CDR1 reads LGHNA; CDR2 reads YSLEER. The CDR3 nucleotides are TGCGCCAGCAGCCCCCGTCGGACAGGCCAGAATGAAAAACTGTTTTTT. It codes for CASSPRRTGQNEKLFF.

This clone was observed a single time. The chain recombines TRBV6-1 with TRBJ2-7, with TRBD1 matching over 9 bases. The CDR3 has 14 residues. With 4 bases clipped from V and 4 bases from J, the junction kept 5 bases outside the gene matches. The germline CDR1 and CDR2 sequences are MNHNS and SASEGT. DNA of the CDR3: TGTGCCAGCAGTGCGGGACAGGGTTGGTACGAGCAGTACTTC. Translation gives CASSAGQGWYEQYF.

This chain connects TRBV29-1 to TRBJ2-3, with TRBD1 identical over 11 bases. The CDR3 is 14 amino acids. Trimming cost V 3 bases and J 4 bases; bases outside gene matches: 3. Looked up from germline, CDR1 is SQVTM and CDR2 is ANQGSEA. CDR3 in amino acids: CSVERTGGPDTQYF. CDR3 nucleotides: TGCAGCGTTGAGAGGACAGGGGGCCCAGATACGCAGTATTTT.

This CDR3 reads CASSPPWTGGDYGYTF. As DNA, the CDR3 is TGTGCCAGCTCACCACCCTGGACAGGGGGTGACTATGGCTACACCTTC. The chain has TRBV18 and TRBJ1-2, with 10 bases that match TRBD1. The CDR3 extends over 16 amino acids. Germline CDR1 and CDR2: KGHSH and LQKENI. J was trimmed by 3 bases and V by 0 bases; bases with no gene match: 4.

The V and J genes are TRBV7-9 and TRBJ1-3; D call uncertain. Looked up from germline, CDR1 is SEHNR and CDR2 is FQNEAQ (reference sequence). The CDR3 has 14 residues. The V and J ends lost 8 bases and 4 bases respectively, with 15 bases between them. CDR3 sequence: CASLGVYSGNTIYF. CDR3 DNA: TGTGCCAGCCTCGGGGTCTACTCGGGAAACACCATATATTTT.

The chain joins TRBV4-3 to TRBJ1-3; the D gene is possibly TRBD1 (5 bases). Germline CDR1 LGHNA, CDR2 YSLEER. The ends were cut back, 5 bases at V and 0 bases at J, with 26 bases in the middle. The CDR3 covers 20 residues. CDR3 bases: TGCGCCAGCAGCGCTACATTAACCTCGACAGTGCTCAACTCTGGAAACACCATATATTTT. It is translated as CASSATLTSTVLNSGNTIYF.

The chain carries TRBV5-4 and TRBJ2-2; 15 bases map to TRBD2. CDR3 length equals 18 residues. The V gene's germline CDR1 is SGHNT and CDR2 YYREEE (reference sequence). Losses at the gene ends were 4 bases for V and 2 bases for J; bases not matched to a gene: 6. The CDR3 sequence: CASSPGTSGGQNTGELFF. CDR3 DNA sequence: TGTGCCAGCAGCCCGGGGACTAGCGGGGGGCAAAACACCGGGGAGCTGTTTTTT.

This clone has a single count. The CDR3 DNA reads TGTGCCAGCAGACCGGGACAGGGGCTAAGCTCCTATAATTCACCCCTCCACTTT. Its translation: CASRPGQGLSSYNSPLHF. The V call is TRBV2, the J call TRBJ1-6; 10 nucleotides match TRBD1. The CDR3 length is 18 residues. Trimming cost V 6 bases and J 0 bases; bases outside gene matches: 8. Germline V CDR1 and CDR2: SNHLY, FYNNEI.